This TCR beta chain is drawn from a study of blood T cell repertoires in COVID-19. Study at large: Sites across the United States, Italy and Spain contributed samples from acute and convalescent COVID-19.

In the source study's methods: How many nucleated cells were present was estimated from reference gene primer amplification. TCRdb's table, derived via immunoSEQ multiplex PCR, lists solely in-frame clones and lacks some. V, J and clone size derive from that table, while D and trimming were established from the DNA sequence. The table shows 150,000 to 200,000 clones, with approximately 87% occurring only once. One Seattle source followed patients from active infection through their disease course. V lost 4 bases to trimming and J lost 6 bases; unmatched junction nucleotides: 4. Germline values: CDR1 SNHLY, CDR2 FYNNEI. This CDR3 comprises 14 residues.

Sequenced input: peripheral blood. This receptor was taken from a woman in her seventies with COVID-19, enrolled during active disease. The rearrangement links TRBV2 to TRBJ2-1; 9 bases agree with TRBD1. The CDR3 DNA follows: TGTGCCAGCAGTGGACAGGGGGTTGTCAATGAGCAGTTCTTC. Translated, it gives CASSGQGVVNEQFF.